A single sample is the source of the 5 T cell receptor beta chains below, sequenced in a study of cytomegalovirus exposure and HLA in healthy donors. The PCR contained 60 Vbeta and 13 Jbeta primers. Produced via immunoSEQ multiplex PCR; TCRdb's table is partial and in-frame only. The sample lists 100,000 or so clones; approximately 14% were seen once. Input material: PBMCs. The source is a female donor in good health and CMV-seronegative.

This clone was seen only a few times. The chain recombines TRBV28 with TRBJ2-7; the match to TRBD2 covers 7 bases. With V trimmed by 7 bases and J by 2 bases, 8 bases remained unmatched. CDR3 length equals 14 residues. Germline V gene lookup returns CDR1 MDHEN and CDR2 SYDVKM. This chain's CDR3 is CASKRAGDPYEQYF. The CDR3 coding sequence is TGTGCCAGCAAGAGGGCGGGAGACCCCTACGAGCAGTACTTC.

The chain uses TRBV30 and TRBJ1-1; 8 nucleotides match TRBD1. V gave up 2 bases and J gave up 5 bases; unmatched junction bases: 4. The CDR3 is 13 amino acids. Germline V CDR1 and CDR2: GTSNPN, SVGIG (reference sequence). The CDR3 DNA reads TGTGCCTGGAGTTCAGGGGGCCGTACTGAAGCTTTCTTT. Protein product: CAWSSGGRTEAFF.

The genes are TRBV25-1 and TRBJ2-1, with D unresolved. The CDR3 sequence is 12 residues long. In germline, CDR1 is MGHDK, CDR2 SYGVNS. V was shortened by 1 base and J by 7 bases, with 5 bases between the two germline ends. DNA of the CDR3: TGTGCCAGCAGTGAATCCCGTAATGAGCAGTTCTTC. Its translation: CASSESRNEQFF.

This clone has a handful of counts. The V gene is TRBV7-9, the J gene TRBJ1-1; the D is unclear. The CDR3 length is 14 residues. Germline CDR1 and CDR2: SEHNR and FQNEAQ (reference sequence). Trimming stripped 7 bases from V and 6 bases from J, with 18 bases between. CDR3 protein: CASTLTRGLAEAFF. The CDR3 bases are TGTGCCAGCACCCTGACACGGGGATTAGCTGAAGCTTTCTTT.

V gene TRBV27 combines with J gene TRBJ2-1; 13 bases align to TRBD2. CDR1 and CDR2 from the germline V gene are MNHEY and SMNVEV (reference sequence). V dropped 5 bases and J dropped 5; count of bases not matched to a gene: 9. The CDR3 is made up of 17 amino acids. The CDR3 DNA sequence: TGTGCCAGCAGTCTTAGACTAGCGGGAGGCCTAAACAATGAGCAGTTCTTC. Translated: CASSLRLAGGLNNEQFF.